This TCR beta chain was captured in a study of human T cells and chemical hapten exposure. Study information: Skin of the upper inner arm, approximately 2 cm by approximately 2 cm, received 2% DPC for sensitization. The study enrolled mostly female patients with alopecia areata, totalis or universalis.

TCRdb re-analysed the RACE reads in MiXCR, keeping a single row per CDR3 protein. The sample lists approximately 60,000 distinct CDR3 sequences; roughly 12% were seen once. This clonotype was counted at least ten times. What it recognizes is unknown. Time point of the sample: pre-sensitization, week 0. The treatment is: therapeutic diphenylcyclopropenone sensitization with weekly scalp DPC. Blood collection happened ahead of applying each patch test. Study-level points and caveats: It should be noted that donors had alopecia, so their immune response may differ from healthy people's.

The sequence was collected from a woman aged 40-49 years with alopecia areata. Some clones in this sample may be carry-over from other donors' samples. The specimen was whole blood, collected in connection with sensitization to the hapten diphenylcyclopropenone (DPC).

CDR3 DNA sequence: TGCACCACGGGGCTAGCGGGATCAGGGCAGTACTTC. This encodes CTTGLAGSGQYF. The V gene is TRBV20-1, the J gene TRBJ2-7, with TRBD2 identical over 9 bases. Germline V gives CDR1 DFQATT, CDR2 SNEGSKA (reference sequence). The CDR3 is made up of 12 amino acids.